The 28 T cell receptor beta chains below come from one sample, sequenced in a study of breast tumors, draining lymph nodes, adjacent tissues. Axillary draining lymph nodes of breast cancer patients supplied the node samples. TCRdb recomputed calls from the multiplex PCR reads with MiXCR, one row per CDR3 protein. Of 150,000 to 200,000 distinct CDR3 sequences in the sample, 30% to 35% were seen once. Sequenced input: axillary lymph node tissue. The receptor source for this set is a female donor with breast cancer. Some clones in this sample may be carry-over from other donors' samples.

This clonotype was observed a few times. A much more abundant neighbour one base away suggests this may be a read error. V and J are TRBV20-1 and TRBJ2-7, with a tentative D call TRBD1 (5 bases). This CDR3 region has 14 residues. Per germline, CDR1 DFQATT and CDR2 SNEGSKA (reference sequence). V lost 0 bases to trimming and J lost 6 bases, with 15 bases between them. The CDR3 bases are TGCAGTGCTAGAGAGCAGGGTAAGATCCCCGAGCAGTACTTC. Amino acids: CSAREQGKIPEQYF.

This clonotype was seen ten or more times. This sequence joins TRBV5-1 and TRBJ1-1; tentative D call: TRBD1 (5 bases). The V end was cut by 4 bases, the J end by 1 base, with 20 bases between. Germline V CDR1 and CDR2: SGHRS, YFSETQ. The CDR3 loop spans 17 amino acids. The CDR3 DNA reads TGCGCCAGCAGCGGTGGGCTATGGGGCGCACCGAACACTGAAGCTTTCTTT. Its translation is CASSGGLWGAPNTEAFF.

This clonotype has more than one count but fewer than ten. This could be a read error, since a much larger clone is one nucleotide away. The V call is TRBV20-1, the J call TRBJ2-5, with a possible D match to TRBD2 (5 bases). CDR1 is DFQATT, CDR2 SNEGSKA, per germline (reference sequence). Trimming removed 0 bases at V and 5 bases at J, with 16 bases between. The CDR3 is made up of 15 amino acids. CDR3 region: CSARDPGKGTETQYF. The CDR3 DNA sequence: TGCAGTGCTAGAGATCCCGGGAAGGGCACGGAGACCCAGTACTTC.

On this clonotype: One base away lies a much larger clone, so this may be a sequencing read error. This chain connects TRBV7-9 to TRBJ1-3, with D perhaps matching TRBD1 (5 bases). Germline loops: CDR1 SEHNR, CDR2 FQNEAQ (reference sequence). This CDR3 spans 15 amino acids. CDR3 DNA: TGTTCCAGCTCACCTACCTTAGGGGAGCGTAACACCATATATTTT. Translation gives CSSSPTLGERNTIYF.

Ten or more counts support this clonotype. A read error may explain this, as a much larger clone is one base away. V is TRBV5-8 and J is TRBJ2-7, with 9 bases matching TRBD1. CDR1 and CDR2 from the germline V gene are SGHTS and YDEGEE. The CDR3 loop spans 17 amino acids. After removal of 0 bases from V and 4 bases from J, the junction contained 11 bases not matched to a gene. In DNA, the CDR3 is TGTGCCAGCAGCTTGGGAACGGCACAGGGGGCGGGATACGAGCAGTACTTC. It specifies CASSLGTAQGAGYEQYF.

This clonotype was observed many times. The chain uses TRBV9 and TRBJ2-1, with TRBD2 matching 12 bases. The CDR3 loop spans 14 amino acids. Germline CDR1 is SGDLS and CDR2 is YYNGEE. The V and J ends lost 0 bases and 9 bases, in that order; junction bases with no gene match: 1. This chain's CDR3 is CASSVELAGGEQFF. DNA for the CDR3: TGTGCCAGCAGCGTAGAACTAGCGGGGGGTGAGCAGTTCTTC.

The table lists this clonotype with many counts. V and J are TRBV24-1 and TRBJ2-3; 9 positions agree with TRBD2. From germline, CDR1 is KGHDR and CDR2 SFDVKD. This CDR3 contains 16 residues. With 6 bases clipped from V and 4 bases from J, the junction kept 10 bases outside the gene matches. CDR3 sequence (DNA): TGTGCCACCAGTTTGGGTAGCGGGAGAATGTCAGATACGCAGTATTTT. Translating it yields CATSLGSGRMSDTQYF.

There are many counts of this clonotype. The chain recombines TRBV19 with TRBJ1-2; possibly TRBD1 for D (5 bases). CDR1 and CDR2 (germline): LNHDA, SQIVND (reference sequence). The CDR3 spans 13 residues. V lost 10 bases and J lost 2, with 14 bases in between. The CDR3 here is CATKSRDNYGYTF. In nucleotides, the CDR3 is TGTGCCACCAAGTCCCGGGACAACTATGGCTACACCTTC. The full variable domain, its missing parts supplied by reference TRBV19 and TRBJ1-2, is DGGITQSPKYLFRKEGQNVTLSCEQNLNHDAMYWYRQDPGQGLRLIYYSQIVNDFQKGDIAEGYSVSREKKESFPLTVTSAQKNPTAFYLCATKSRDNYGYTFGSGTRLTVV.

The V and J genes are TRBV6-1 and TRBJ1-2; D may be TRBD1 (5 bases). V was pared by 6 bases and J by 8 bases, with 22 bases between. Germline V CDR1 and CDR2: MNHNS, SASEGT. There are 15 residues in the CDR3. The CDR3 DNA follows: TGTGCCAGCAGAAGCCTTGTTACCCGGGGGGACGGCTACACCTTC. Its protein product is CASRSLVTRGDGYTF.

There are many counts of this clonotype. This rearrangement joins TRBV12-3 or TRBV12-4 to TRBJ2-3; the match to TRBD2 covers 8 bases. V dropped 5 bases and J dropped 2; count of bases not matched to a gene: 9. The CDR3 extends over 16 amino acids. This CDR3 is CASSLAAGGLTDTQYF. DNA for the CDR3: TGTGCCAGCAGTCTCGCCGCGGGAGGTCTCACAGATACGCAGTATTTT.

At least ten counts were recorded for this clonotype. The chain has TRBV5-4 and TRBJ2-3; D unresolved. V gave up 6 bases and J gave up 2 bases, with 16 bases separating them. Germline CDR1 and CDR2: SGHNT and YYREEE (reference sequence). This CDR3 is built from 15 residues. CDR3: CASTSWAGDTDTQYF. The CDR3 region has the DNA TGTGCCAGCACCTCCTGGGCAGGAGACACAGATACGCAGTATTTT.

In its sample, this clonotype was seen many times. V and J are TRBV20-1 and TRBJ2-1; D uncertain. The ends were cut back, 5 bases at V and 0 bases at J, with 20 bases in the middle. The CDR3 is 17 residues long. CDR1 is DFQATT, CDR2 SNEGSKA, per germline (reference sequence). In nucleotides, the CDR3 is TGCAGTGCTGCGACCCTCCGAGCTCTCAGCTCCTACAATGAGCAGTTCTTC. Protein sequence: CSAATLRALSSYNEQFF.

This clonotype came up many times. The V gene is TRBV15, the J gene TRBJ1-2; D remains unclear. Looked up from germline, CDR1 is LNHNV and CDR2 is YYDKDF (reference sequence). Trimming cost V 3 bases and J 8 bases, with 19 bases left between them. CDR3 length equals 15 residues. CDR3 loop: CATSRVLGSPDGYTF. For the CDR3, the DNA is TGTGCCACCAGCAGGGTCCTCGGATCCCCTGACGGCTACACCTTC.

On this clonotype: It is likely a read error, because the conserved phenylalanine at the end of the CDR3 is missing. The rearrangement joins TRBV7-2 to TRBJ1-1, with D possibly being TRBD1 (5 bases). V was clipped by 1 base and J by 3 bases, with 21 bases between them. Germline assignment: CDR1 SGHTA and CDR2 FQGNSA. The CDR3 covers 18 residues. The CDR3 protein is CASSLDLGQGLTDTEAFL. The CDR3 coding sequence is TGTGCCAGCAGCTTAGATTTGGGGCAGGGACTCACGGACACTGAAGCTTTCTTG.

This clonotype was detected ten times or more. The chain links TRBV12-3 or TRBV12-4 to TRBJ1-2; 7 bases fit TRBD1. The CDR3 is made up of 15 amino acids. J was trimmed by 7 bases and V by 6 bases; bases with no gene match: 14. CDR3 loop: CASRLTGTAGGGYTF. CDR3 coding DNA: TGTGCCAGCAGATTAACCGGGACAGCCGGCGGTGGCTACACCTTC.

This clonotype was recorded many times. The V call is TRBV9, the J call TRBJ2-3; no reliable D call. V dropped 0 bases and J dropped 3 bases, with 2 bases sitting between them. Germline V CDR1 and CDR2: SGDLS, YYNGEE. There are 12 residues in the CDR3. This CDR3 reads CASSVETDTQYF. Written as DNA, the CDR3 is TGTGCCAGCAGCGTAGAAACAGATACGCAGTATTTT.

In its sample, this clonotype was seen many times. The rearrangement uses TRBV7-9 and TRBJ2-3, with D maybe TRBD1 (6 bases). The CDR3 length is 17 residues. Trimming took 5 bases from V and 0 from J, leaving 18 bases between them. In germline, CDR1 is SEHNR, CDR2 FQNEAQ (reference sequence). CDR3 amino acids: CASSLSHGGTSTDTQYF. DNA for the CDR3: TGTGCCAGCAGCCTATCACATGGGGGCACGAGCACAGATACGCAGTATTTT.

This clonotype turned up a few times. It may be a read error: a sequence one base away is much more abundant. The V gene is TRBV20-1, the J gene TRBJ2-7; D tentatively reads TRBD1 or TRBD2 (5 bases each). This CDR3 comprises 14 residues. Germline lookup yields CDR1 DFQATT and CDR2 SNEGSKA (reference sequence). V was pared by 3 bases and J by 6 bases, with 18 bases between. As DNA, the CDR3 is TGCAGTGCTAGTGGGCCGGGACCCTTCTCCGAGCAGTACTTC. Translating gives CSASGPGPFSEQYF.

This clonotype was detected ten times or more. The rearrangement uses TRBV19 and TRBJ1-4, with a possible D match to TRBD1 (5 bases). Germline CDR1 reads LNHDA; CDR2 reads SQIVND (reference sequence). Trimming shortened V by 3 bases and J by 4 bases, and 12 bases separated the two germline ends. The CDR3 is made up of 15 amino acids. Written as DNA, the CDR3 is TGTGCCAGTAGTATTTTTCAGGGCTATAATGAAAAACTGTTTTTT. Protein product: CASSIFQGYNEKLFF.

The rearrangement links TRBV19 to TRBJ1-2, with D uncertain. Germline assignment: CDR1 LNHDA and CDR2 SQIVND (reference sequence). Deletions cut 4 bases from V and 4 bases from J, with 10 bases between. This CDR3 has 13 residues. CDR3 in DNA: TGTGCCAGTAGTAGTAGCGGTTCCTATGGCTACACCTTC. Amino acids: CASSSSGSYGYTF.

This chain connects TRBV5-1 to TRBJ1-6; D is possibly TRBD1 (6 bases). The V and J ends lost 1 base and 13 bases respectively, with 18 bases between them. The CDR3 consists of 15 residues. The V gene's germline CDR1 is SGHRS and CDR2 YFSETQ. In nucleotides, the CDR3 is TGCGCCAGCAGCTTGATGAGGGCAGGGGCCTCCCCCCTCCACTTT. This gives the protein CASSLMRAGASPLHF.

This clonotype was observed at least ten times. This chain joins TRBV18 and TRBJ1-6, with unresolved D. This CDR3 region has 16 residues. The ends were cut back, 5 bases at V and 6 bases at J, with 17 bases in the middle. Germline lookup yields CDR1 KGHSH and CDR2 LQKENI. The CDR3 spells CASSRRQARLNSPLHF. DNA for the CDR3: TGTGCCAGCTCAAGACGACAAGCACGGCTTAATTCACCCCTCCACTTT.

Ten or more counts support this clonotype. The genes are TRBV15 and TRBJ2-7, with D possibly being TRBD1 (5 bases). The length of the CDR3 is 14 residues. Germline lookup yields CDR1 LNHNV and CDR2 YYDKDF (reference sequence). V was shortened by 5 bases and J by 0 bases, with 11 bases between the two germline ends. Here the CDR3 DNA reads TGTGCCACCAGCCCCGACAGCAGCTCCTACGAGCAGTACTTC. Translating it yields CATSPDSSSYEQYF.

In regard to this clonotype: A read error may be the cause here, since a much bigger clone is one base away. The chain carries TRBV11-3 and TRBJ2-3; D ambiguous. Trimming removed 5 bases at V and 5 bases at J, with 14 bases between. The germline V gene encodes CDR1 SGHNT and CDR2 YENEEA. This CDR3 is built from 14 residues. CDR3 sequence reads: CASSPSAVQDTQYF. The CDR3 DNA reads TGTGCCAGCAGCCCCTCGGCAGTTCAAGATACGCAGTATTTT.

The chain recombines TRBV27 with TRBJ1-2; D uncertain. Looked up from germline, CDR1 is MNHEY and CDR2 is SMNVEV (reference sequence). The V and J ends lost 1 base and 2 bases respectively, with 20 bases between them. CDR3 length equals 18 residues. DNA for the CDR3: TGTGCCAGCAGTTTATTCATCCCCCCTACGCAGGAGAACTATGGCTACACCTTC. It yields the protein CASSLFIPPTQENYGYTF.

This clonotype occurred many times. The chain uses TRBV20-1 and TRBJ1-2; weak D call: TRBD1 (6 bases). CDR3 length equals 12 residues. Germline V CDR1 and CDR2: DFQATT, SNEGSKA (reference sequence). V gave up 5 bases and J gave up 4 bases, with 11 bases separating them. CDR3 in amino acids: CSALRGSYGYTF. In DNA, the CDR3 is TGCAGTGCTCTCAGGGGCTCCTATGGCTACACCTTC.

The table lists this clonotype with many counts. The chain uses TRBV6-5 and TRBJ1-2, with TRBD1 as a possible D gene (6 bases). The germline CDR1 and CDR2 sequences are MNHEY and SVGAGI. V was shortened by 11 bases and J by 0 bases, with 22 bases between the two germline ends. The CDR3 totals 16 residues. The CDR3 nucleotides read TGTGCCCCATTCCGGGACACCCTGCGACCTAACTATGGCTACACCTTC. As protein: CAPFRDTLRPNYGYTF.

This chain connects TRBV19 to TRBJ2-7; no firm D call. CDR1 LNHDA and CDR2 SQIVND come from the germline V gene (reference sequence). Trimming took 5 bases from V and 4 from J, leaving 12 bases between them. This CDR3 has 13 residues. The CDR3 DNA reads as TGTGCCAGTAGTCCCGCCCCCGGGTACGAGCAGTACTTC. This translates into CASSPAPGYEQYF.